The text below deals with one TCR beta chain. The sample originates from a study of blood T cell repertoires in COVID-19. On the study more broadly: Sites across the United States, Italy and Spain contributed samples from acute and convalescent COVID-19. In each case, the material was cDNA or gDNA derived from T cells, B-cell-depleted T cells, or PBMCs.

Methods used by the authors: Reference gene primers were amplified, and this amplification served to estimate nucleated cell counts. TCRdb keeps only in-frame clones here, not all; method: immunoSEQ multiplex PCR. D and trimming were read from the DNA, whereas the V and J calls and clone size are those reported in that table. The table lists hundreds of thousands of clones, around 91% of them singletons. This TCR was sampled from a woman aged 18-29 years who had recovered from COVID-19. The material sequenced was peripheral blood.

CDR3 in amino acids: CASSQESGLAGELFF. Written as DNA, the CDR3 is TGCGCCAGCAGCCAAGAGTCTGGCCTGGCAGGGGAGCTGTTTTTT. The chain has TRBV4-1 and TRBJ2-2; D not certain. The CDR3 has 15 amino acids. In germline, CDR1 is MGHRA, CDR2 YSYEKL. Trimming took 0 bases from V and 8 from J, leaving 13 bases between them.